What follows is one T cell receptor (beta chain) and its context. The target of this receptor is not known. Base qualities are missing; no much larger clone stands one base away. This record comes from a study of blood T cells in healthy people across ages (dated by TCRdb to the mid-2010s). Context from the whole study: In model experiments, template switching captured about one uniquely barcoded TCR beta cDNA molecule for every two T cells. The study measured age-related changes in TCR beta repertoire diversity using deep sequencing normalized with unique cDNA molecular identifiers. The study analyzed two additional independent replicas of 1 million unique cDNA reads from the same blood draw for two donors, one aged 18 to 29 and one aged 80 or older. The donors were divided into four age groups: young (average roughly 17 years), middle-aged (approximately 39), aged (about 60) and long-lived (roughly 88). Results and caveats for the whole study, not just this receptor: Estimates of total diversity based on one million sequenced T cells were regarded as lower bounds and as underestimates. Observed TCR beta diversity correlated strongly with the percentage of naive T cells measured by flow cytometry. Because donor CMV infection status was unknown, age-related changes in expanded clonotypes were potentially confounded. Compared with the aged group, the long-lived group had more naive CD4+ T cells, fewer expanded clones and increased TCR diversity, suggesting age selection. Since profiling was done on bulk unsorted PBMCs, naive and antigen-experienced compartments could not be conclusively compared. Observed TCR beta diversity per million T cells fell roughly linearly with age, and a significant reduction was already apparent by age roughly 40.

Donors were 39 systemically healthy Caucasian individuals from Russia aged roughly 6 to 95 years. Each donor gave ten milliliters of peripheral blood, drawn into EDTA-treated Vacutainer tubes. PBMCs were isolated by Ficoll-Paque density-gradient centrifugation, with at least 6 million obtained per sample. Trizol reagent was used to extract total RNA from the PBMCs, yielding at least 5 micrograms per sample. For every donor, an aliquot of PBMCs went through flow cytometry to measure the percentages of naive CD45RAhigh/CD27high T cells. For this chain, trimming is 5 bases at the V end and 0 bases at the J end, and the number of junction bases without a gene match is 10. Reading from cysteine to phenylalanine, the CDR3 counts 16 amino acids. Only the CDR3 region is kept as DNA, spanning 48 bases read in frame from base 1. The germline V gene (reference sequence) supplies CDR1 DFQATT and CDR2 SNEGSKA.

Library preparation was by 5' RACE. TCRdb names Illumina HiSeq 2500 as the instrument used. A second PCR of about 6 to 11 cycles was run with a J-beta primer mix and a sample-barcoded 5' primer. Each TCR beta cDNA molecule received a unique molecular identifier from a template-switch 5' adaptor carrying 12 random nucleotides. Each sample yielded at least 3 million CDR3-containing paired-end reads. First-strand cDNA synthesis was performed from all RNA using the Mint cDNA synthesis kit, with priming by a TRBC-specific oligonucleotide. After uracil-DNA glycosylase treatment, a first 18-cycle PCR used universal primers M1SS and BC2_uni_R on all cDNA. From the authors' description of their analysis: Each sample was normalized by randomly selecting 1 million high-quality reads, each carrying a distinct molecular identifier. Instead of being binned into consensus sequences, reads with shared molecular identifiers were discarded. MiTCR, set to a Q25 quality threshold and the strictest error-elimination algorithm, was used for CDR3 identification, clonotype clustering and error correction. A nonparametric unseen species model with Euler transformation was used to estimate lower-bound total TCR beta diversity. The public reads were run again by TCRdb, first through fastp at Q25 and then through MiXCR, and only productive beta chains were kept. Each CDR3 protein gets just one entry, which takes the most common genes and DNA from the rows behind it. TCRdb's processing, not the authors', yielded these V and J calls. The sample table shows some 760,000 distinct CDR3 sequences, and approximately 25% are seen once. Clones ranked in the top ten supply 9.4% of the sample.

This sample was shared with a second study, whose subject was T cells of mothers and their children. The second study also describes: Donors were nine systemically healthy Caucasian individuals: three mothers and their six children. cDNA synthesis used all of the extracted RNA, with around 1.4 ug of RNA in each 15 ul reaction. In the second PCR, the M1S primer added sample barcodes and 2-4 random nucleotides. Over 10 million TCR beta CDR3 reads came from each mother, compared with a few million reads from each child. TCR recombination output is similarly shaped by thymic selection in related and unrelated pairs, with a minor effect exerted by inherited differences. Normalized repertoire overlap was always found to be slightly, but never significantly, higher in related mother-child pairs than in unrelated mother-child pairs. Persistent microchimeric T cell clones were not detected, at a sensitivity of approximately 98 clones per million clonotypes. Deep NGS was used in the study to compare the TCR beta repertoires of mothers and children and to look for features that separate related mother-child pairs from unrelated individuals. Mothers averaged about 40 +/- 4 years of age and children averaged about 10 +/- 4 years. After adapters were ligated using NEBNext reagents, the libraries underwent 100+100 nt paired-end sequencing on an Illumina HiSeq 2000. To prevent cross-contamination, the mother and child libraries were prepared a month apart and were sequenced in separate runs. For each donor, somewhere between about 450,000 and 2,000,000 distinct TCR beta clonotypes were identified. Naive TCR beta clonotypes were estimated from low-frequency clonotypes matched to each donor's FACS-determined naive share, without sorting.

The rearranged segments are TRBV20-1 and TRBJ2-7; 10 bases in between match TRBD2. This clonotype originated in a boy aged 5 to 17 in good health. The material sequenced was blood. The sequenced DNA: TGCAGTGCTCATAAAGGGGCTAGCGGGAGCTCCTACGAGCAGTACTTC. Its product reads: CSAHKGASGSSYEQYF.